Below, one TCR beta chain is given with its context. This sample is part of a study of technical replicates of blood from several donors. CDR1 and CDR2 from the germline V gene are SGHTA and FQGNSA. This CDR3 is 17 amino acids long. V lost 5 bases, J lost 2 bases, and 11 bases stayed unmatched. TCRdb keeps only in-frame clones here, not all; method: immunoSEQ multiplex PCR. The top ten hold approximately 4.7% of the sample, which has under 75,000 clones, around 88% seen once. The J gene is TRBJ1-5, the V gene TRBV7-2, with 8 bases aligning to TRBD1. What was sequenced was PBMCs. The TCR was taken from a human donor in good health. Some clones in this sample may be carry-over from other donors' samples. CDR3 bases: TGTGCCAGCAGCCCTTCGAGGACAGGGATCGGCAATCAGCCCCAGCATTTT. It translates to CASSPSRTGIGNQPQHF.